Below, 30 T cell receptor beta chains from the same sample are listed, as sequenced in a study of Ad26.COV2.S vaccination and SARS-CoV-2 variants. Using immunoSEQ multiplex PCR, the repertoire was profiled, and TCRdb retains in-frame clones only, with some absent. The table includes 360,000 or so clones, around 89% detected once. The sample's treatment: roughly 18 received Ad26.COV2.S at low or high dose, single or two shots; several received placebo; per-sample allocation not given. Vaccine and placebo recipients were sampled on day 63 after the first injection. The source was peripheral blood, collected in a trial of Ad26.COV2.S vaccine versus placebo. The origin of the receptors is a person between 18 and 65 years old who received the Ad26.COV2.S COVID-19 vaccine or a placebo.

The chain employs TRBV11-3 and TRBJ2-5, with D possibly being TRBD2 (7 bases). Germline-derived CDR1 and CDR2 are SGHNT and YENEEA. V lost 0 bases and J 5 bases, leaving 13 bases between the germline ends. The CDR3 is made up of 15 amino acids. CDR3 protein: CASSLEGGGRETQYF. CDR3 DNA sequence: TGTGCCAGCAGCTTAGAAGGGGGAGGGAGGGAGACCCAGTACTTC.

J is TRBJ1-5 and V is TRBV28, with TRBD1 matching 9 bases. The CDR3 contains 17 residues. Germline loops: CDR1 MDHEN, CDR2 SYDVKM. The trim removed 6 bases at V and 3 bases at J, leaving 12 bases unmatched. CDR3 nucleotides: TGTGCCAGCAGCTACGAAAGGACAGGGGCTACCAATCAGCCCCAGCATTTT. Amino acids: CASSYERTGATNQPQHF.

The chain combines TRBV30 with TRBJ1-5; maybe TRBD1 (6 bases). V lost 2 bases and J lost 1, with 12 bases in between. The CDR3 consists of 15 residues. Germline loops: CDR1 GTSNPN, CDR2 SVGIG (reference sequence). In DNA, the CDR3 is TGTGCCTGGAGTATACAGGGTAGGAGCAATCAGCCCCAGCATTTT. Encoded protein: CAWSIQGRSNQPQHF.

This clone has just one count. J is TRBJ1-2 and V is TRBV27; 10 bases line up with TRBD1. The CDR3 covers 13 residues. Germline CDR1 and CDR2: MNHEY and SMNVEV (reference sequence). Trimming removed 9 bases from V and 2 bases from J; junction bases left unmatched: 3. The CDR3 DNA follows: TGTGCCAGTGGGACAGGGGCGAACTATGGCTACACCTTC. Protein: CASGTGANYGYTF.

The table lists this clone with a count of one. The CDR3 coding sequence is TGCGCCAGCAGCACAGGACTAGTAGGCACCTACGAGCAGTACTTC. Translated: CASSTGLVGTYEQYF. This chain joins TRBV5-1 and TRBJ2-7, with 7 bases lining up with TRBD2. Germline V CDR1 and CDR2: SGHRS, YFSETQ. The CDR3 runs to 15 residues. With 4 bases clipped from V and 2 bases from J, the junction kept 9 bases outside the gene matches.

This rearrangement joins TRBV11-2 to TRBJ1-4, with D possibly being TRBD1 (5 bases). Between the trimmed V and J ends, which lost 5 bases and 8 bases, there was a span of 21 bases. The germline CDR1 and CDR2 sequences are SGHAT and FQNNGV. The CDR3 is 16 residues long. In DNA form, the CDR3 reads TGTGCCAGCAGCCCCTCCTCGGGGGGGTATGGCGAAAAACTGTTTTTT. Protein: CASSPSSGGYGEKLFF.

The rearrangement joins TRBV28 to TRBJ1-1; perhaps TRBD1 as D (5 bases). Trimming left V 11 bases short and J 0 bases short, with 16 bases between. Germline CDR1 is MDHEN and CDR2 is SYDVKM. CDR3 length: 14 residues. The CDR3 DNA follows: TGTGCCGGGGTGCCCGGGGGGATGAACACTGAAGCTTTCTTT. Translated: CAGVPGGMNTEAFF.

This chain links TRBV29-1 with TRBJ2-7, with TRBD1 matching over 9 bases. The junction had 9 bases not matched to a gene; V was cut back by 7 bases and J by 5 bases. Germline assignment: CDR1 SQVTM and CDR2 ANQGSEA. The CDR3 totals 13 residues. The CDR3 sequence: CSAEGDRANEQYF. The CDR3 DNA sequence: TGCAGCGCCGAAGGGGACAGGGCAAACGAGCAGTACTTC.

The rearrangement joins TRBV6-6 to TRBJ2-5, with a possible D match to TRBD1 (7 bases). The germline V gene encodes CDR1 MNHNY and CDR2 SVGAGI (reference sequence). CDR3 length: 13 amino acids. V was shortened by 8 bases and J by 1 base, with 11 bases between the two germline ends. CDR3 protein: CASAGQTQETQYF. The CDR3 bases are TGTGCCAGCGCGGGACAGACCCAAGAGACCCAGTACTTC.

The rearrangement links TRBV2 to TRBJ2-7; a possible D gene is TRBD2 (6 bases). This CDR3 comprises 12 residues. V gave up 3 bases and J gave up 6 bases, with 9 bases separating them. The germline gives CDR1 SNHLY, CDR2 FYNNEI. CDR3 residues: CASSEAGGEQYF. CDR3 coding DNA: TGTGCCAGCAGTGAGGCCGGGGGCGAGCAGTACTTC.

This chain uses TRBV18 with TRBJ2-1; D may match TRBD1 or TRBD2 (5 bases each). The V gene lost 3 bases and the J gene lost 4 bases, with 10 bases spanning the gap. This CDR3 contains 14 residues. Germline loops: CDR1 KGHSH, CDR2 LQKENI. CDR3: CASSPGPVYNEQFF. The CDR3, as DNA: TGTGCCAGCTCACCGGGACCGGTATACAATGAGCAGTTCTTC.

V gene TRBV5-6 combines with J gene TRBJ2-1; 9 bases match TRBD1. V shed 5 bases, J shed 4 bases, and the junction held 16 bases outside the gene matches. The germline V gene encodes CDR1 SGHDT and CDR2 YYEEEE. This CDR3 has 18 residues. The CDR3: CASRSGQGHLARYNEQFF. The CDR3 nucleotides are TGTGCCAGCAGGTCGGGACAGGGACACTTGGCTAGATACAATGAGCAGTTCTTC.

This chain links TRBV18 with TRBJ2-1; D is ambiguous. Trimming shortened V by 5 bases and J by 0 bases, and 8 bases separated the two germline ends. This CDR3 is 14 amino acids long. The germline V gene encodes CDR1 KGHSH and CDR2 LQKENI. The CDR3 here is CASSDDGSYNEQFF. The DNA for the CDR3 is TGTGCCAGCTCAGACGACGGCTCCTACAATGAGCAGTTCTTC.

This clone was seen a few times. J is TRBJ2-7 and V is TRBV9, with TRBD2 matching over 8 bases. The junction had 3 bases not matched to a gene; V was cut back by 2 bases and J by 2 bases. CDR3 size: 14 residues. The V gene's germline CDR1 is SGDLS and CDR2 YYNGEE. This CDR3 reads CASSVSSGAYEQYF. The CDR3 DNA is TGTGCCAGCAGCGTGAGTAGCGGGGCCTACGAGCAGTACTTC.

This sequence joins TRBV24-1 and TRBJ1-4; TRBD1 matches 7 bases. Germline V gene sequence: CDR1 KGHDR, CDR2 SFDVKD. Losses at the gene ends were 3 bases for V and 7 bases for J; bases not matched to a gene: 7. The CDR3 totals 15 residues. The CDR3 coding sequence is TGTGCCACCAGTGATGGAGGGACAGAGGGTGAAAAACTGTTTTTT. Its protein product is CATSDGGTEGEKLFF.

The rearrangement links TRBV29-1 to TRBJ2-2; 16 nucleotides agree with TRBD2. The CDR3 is 16 residues long. The germline V gene encodes CDR1 SQVTM and CDR2 ANQGSEA. The CDR3 DNA reads as TGCAGTATACCGGGACTAGCGGGAGGGCGGCCCGGGGAGCTGTTTTTT. Translation gives CSIPGLAGGRPGELFF.

The chain is built from TRBV5-4 and TRBJ2-1, with 8 bases identical to TRBD2. The ends lost 0 bases at V and 5 bases at J; junction bases unmatched: 7. CDR1 and CDR2 from the germline V gene are SGHNT and YYREEE (reference sequence). The length of the CDR3 is 16 residues. The CDR3 spells CASSLASGRVNNEQFF. CDR3 nucleotide sequence: TGTGCCAGCAGCTTGGCTAGCGGGCGGGTTAACAATGAGCAGTTCTTC.

This clone was recorded once. V gene TRBV4-2 combines with J gene TRBJ2-7; D not resolved. The V gene's germline CDR1 is LGHNA and CDR2 YNFKEQ. Trimming took 0 bases from V and 2 from J, leaving 14 bases between them. CDR3 length equals 16 residues. CDR3 nucleotide sequence: TGTGCCAGCAGCCAAGAAGCCTTGAGCCAGCCCTACGAGCAGTACTTC. Protein: CASSQEALSQPYEQYF.

The chain employs TRBV24-1 and TRBJ2-2, with 9 bases lining up with TRBD1. The V gene end was trimmed by 8 bases and the J gene end by 5 bases; junction bases not matched to a gene: 2. The CDR3 is 13 residues long. Germline V lookup: CDR1 KGHDR, CDR2 SFDVKD. In nucleotides, the CDR3 is TGTGCCACCAAGACAGGGGGAACCGGGGAGCTGTTTTTT. It codes for CATKTGGTGELFF.

CDR3 bases: TGCGCCAGCAGCCAACCGCTGCCCAGGACCCTCAATCAGCCCCAGCATTTT. The encoded protein is CASSQPLPRTLNQPQHF. The V gene is TRBV4-1, the J gene TRBJ1-5; D is ambiguous. The CDR3 length is 17 residues. The ends were cut back, 2 bases at V and 3 bases at J, with 17 bases in the middle. Looked up from germline, CDR1 is MGHRA and CDR2 is YSYEKL.

The chain links TRBV4-2 to TRBJ1-5; D is ambiguous. V lost 0 bases and J lost 8, with 11 bases in between. Germline V gene data show CDR1 as LGHNA and CDR2 as YNFKEQ. The CDR3 consists of 14 residues. CDR3 coding DNA: TGTGCCAGCAGCCAAGAGCTCCGGGGAGAGCCCCAGCATTTT. It yields the protein CASSQELRGEPQHF.

This clone showed up just once. The chain carries TRBV28 and TRBJ1-5; 7 bases are shared with TRBD1. This CDR3 is 15 amino acids long. Germline lookup yields CDR1 MDHEN and CDR2 SYDVKM. V gave up 6 bases and J gave up 5 bases; unmatched junction bases: 10. The CDR3 region is CASSETRGRYQPQHF. Written as DNA, the CDR3 is TGTGCCAGCAGCGAAACGAGGGGGCGATATCAGCCCCAGCATTTT.

This chain uses TRBV28 with TRBJ1-6; 9 nucleotides align to TRBD1. This CDR3 contains 14 residues. Looked up from germline, CDR1 is MDHEN and CDR2 is SYDVKM. J gave up 7 bases and V 6 bases, and 4 bases lay outside the gene matches. In DNA, the CDR3 is TGTGCCAGCAGACGGACAGGGGACAATTCACCCCTCCACTTT. It translates to CASRRTGDNSPLHF. Complete variable domain (other parts from reference TRBV28 and TRBJ1-6): DVKVTQSSRYLVKRTGEKVFLECVQDMDHENMFWYRQDPGLGLRLIYFSYDVKMKEKGDIPEGYSVSREKKERFSLILESASTNQTSMYLCASRRTGDNSPLHFGNGTRLTVT.

CDR3 bases: TGTGCCAGCAGCGAAGACCCCAGGAGCTCCTACGAGCAGTACTTC. Its protein is CASSEDPRSSYEQYF. This rearrangement joins TRBV6-6 to TRBJ2-7; D remains unclear. The CDR3 loop spans 15 amino acids. Germline CDR1 is MNHNY and CDR2 is SVGAGI (reference sequence). V was pared by 6 bases and J by 0 bases, with 15 bases between.

The chain uses TRBV19 and TRBJ2-3; 11 positions match TRBD2. The CDR3 is 16 amino acids. Germline trimming cut 3 bases from V and 2 bases from J; bases unmatched to any gene: 4. Germline CDR1 reads LNHDA; CDR2 reads SQIVND (reference sequence). The CDR3 sequence is CASSISSGRITDTQYF. The CDR3 coding sequence is TGTGCCAGTAGTATCTCTAGCGGGAGGATCACAGATACGCAGTATTTT.

This chain connects TRBV5-6 to TRBJ2-7; 7 bases match TRBD2. Germline CDR1 is SGHDT and CDR2 is YYEEEE. The CDR3 sequence is 18 residues long. The V segment lost 4 bases and the J segment 4 bases; nucleotides outside the gene matches: 20. Written as DNA, the CDR3 is TGTGCCAGCAGCGCAGGGAGGGCTGGACTCCCACGAAGATACGAGCAGTACTTC. It is translated as CASSAGRAGLPRRYEQYF.

For this clone: The same CDR3 arises from other DNA sequences in this sample as well. The chain links TRBV12-3 or TRBV12-4 to TRBJ2-1, with 7 bases aligning to TRBD2. With V trimmed by 3 bases and J by 10 bases, 0 bases remained unmatched. The CDR3 contains 11 residues. CDR3 residues: CASSFGGEQFF. The CDR3 nucleotides are TGTGCCAGCAGTTTCGGGGGGGAGCAGTTCTTC.

This clone was recorded once. The chain is built from TRBV19 and TRBJ2-6; D not certain. Germline-derived CDR1 and CDR2 are LNHDA and SQIVND (reference sequence). V was shortened by 1 base and J by 2 bases, with 6 bases between the two germline ends. The CDR3 loop spans 15 amino acids. This CDR3 is CASSIADTGANVLTF. CDR3 nucleotides: TGTGCCAGTAGTATAGCAGATACTGGGGCCAACGTCCTGACTTTC.

V usage is TRBV10-1 and J usage is TRBJ2-6; D call uncertain. The CDR3 contains 17 residues. The ends were cut back, 8 bases at V and 0 bases at J, with 17 bases in the middle. Germline V lookup: CDR1 WNHNN, CDR2 SYGVQD (reference sequence). In DNA, the CDR3 is TGCGCCAGCGGCCCGACAATTATGATCTCTGGGGCCAACGTCCTGACTTTC. Amino acids: CASGPTIMISGANVLTF.

V usage is TRBV7-3 and J usage is TRBJ2-2, with 9 nucleotides matching TRBD2. V lost 8 bases to trimming and J lost 4 bases; unmatched junction nucleotides: 5. CDR1 and CDR2 from the germline V gene are SGHTA and FQGTGA. The CDR3 spans 14 residues. CDR3 sequence reads: CASGGGRGTGELFF. The CDR3 DNA is TGTGCCAGCGGAGGCGGGAGGGGCACCGGGGAGCTGTTTTTT.